The rows below give T cell receptor beta chains drawn from one sample of a study of blood T cell repertoires in COVID-19. Sequencing was performed with immunoSEQ multiplex PCR; in TCRdb, only in-frame clones are kept and a portion is missing. The data contain 200,000 to 250,000 clones, roughly 89% of them singletons. Sequencing was performed on peripheral blood. These receptors originate from a man aged 55 to 69 who had recovered from COVID-19. Each CDR3 is given with its conserved first and last residue. D genes are given only for firm matches. The size field is filled for only some rows; it gives once, few, many or a size class.

v_call: TRBV3-1/TRBV3-2
clone_size: NA
j_call: TRBJ1-4
d_call: NA
cdr3_nt: TGTGCCAGCAGCCAAGAAGGGGTTGAGGAAAAACTGTTTTTT
cdr3_aa: CASSQEGVEEKLFF

v_call: TRBV28
clone_size: NA
j_call: TRBJ1-5
d_call: NA
cdr3_nt: TGTGCCAGCAGTTGGGGCGGTCAGCCCCAGCATTTT
cdr3_aa: CASSWGGQPQHF

v_call: TRBV19
clone_size: NA
j_call: TRBJ1-6
d_call: TRBD1
cdr3_nt: TGTGCCAGTTCCGACAGGGGCAATTCACCCCTCCACTTT
cdr3_aa: CASSDRGNSPLHF

v_call: TRBV7-2
clone_size: NA
j_call: TRBJ1-5
d_call: TRBD1
cdr3_nt: TGTGCCAGCAGCCCTGTGGGACAGCAAGATCAGCCCCAGCATTTT
cdr3_aa: CASSPVGQQDQPQHF

v_call: TRBV19
clone_size: NA
j_call: TRBJ1-5
d_call: NA
cdr3_nt: TGTGCCAGTAGTGTCCCTAGCGGGCAAAATCAGCCCCAGCATTTT
cdr3_aa: CASSVPSGQNQPQHF

v_call: TRBV23-1
clone_size: NA
j_call: TRBJ1-5
d_call: NA
cdr3_nt: TGCGCCAGCCTACCGCGGTTGAAGCTTGGCAATCAGCCCCAGCATTTT
cdr3_aa: CASLPRLKLGNQPQHF

v_call: TRBV30
clone_size: NA
j_call: TRBJ1-1
d_call: NA
cdr3_nt: TGTGCCTGGAGTGAAACGGGCACTGAAGCTTTCTTT
cdr3_aa: CAWSETGTEAFF

v_call: TRBV18
clone_size: NA
j_call: TRBJ1-1
d_call: NA
cdr3_nt: TGTGCCAGCTCACCCGGGGGGGCGGACACTGAAGCTTTCTTT
cdr3_aa: CASSPGGADTEAFF

v_call: TRBV15
clone_size: NA
j_call: TRBJ1-1
d_call: NA
cdr3_nt: TGTGCCACCAGCAGAGGTGGACAGTGGAACACTGAAGCTTTCTTT
cdr3_aa: CATSRGGQWNTEAFF

v_call: TRBV29-1
clone_size: once
j_call: TRBJ2-5
d_call: NA
cdr3_nt: TGCAGCGTTGAAGCGCCGGGAGAGACCCAGTACTTC
cdr3_aa: CSVEAPGETQYF

v_call: TRBV9
clone_size: NA
j_call: TRBJ2-3
d_call: NA
cdr3_nt: TGTGCCAGCAGCCTCACCGGGACTAGCACAGATACGCAGTATTTT
cdr3_aa: CASSLTGTSTDTQYF

v_call: TRBV24-1
clone_size: NA
j_call: TRBJ2-5
d_call: TRBD1
cdr3_nt: TGTGCCACCGGGACAGGGGGGCAAGAGACCCAGTACTTC
cdr3_aa: CATGTGGQETQYF

v_call: TRBV18
clone_size: NA
j_call: TRBJ2-7
d_call: TRBD1
cdr3_nt: TGTGCCAGCTCACAGGCCTTCTCGGGACAGGAGATCTACGAGCAGTACTTC
cdr3_aa: CASSQAFSGQEIYEQYF

v_call: TRBV5-1
clone_size: NA
j_call: TRBJ2-7
d_call: NA
cdr3_nt: TGCGCCAGCAGCTTACGGGAGCTAGACATCTACGAGCAGTACTTC
cdr3_aa: CASSLRELDIYEQYF

v_call: TRBV24-1
clone_size: many
j_call: TRBJ2-5
d_call: NA
cdr3_nt: TGTGCCACCAGTGCCACAAGGACTGTATACCAAGAGACCCAGTACTTC
cdr3_aa: CATSATRTVYQETQYF

v_call: TRBV19
clone_size: NA
j_call: TRBJ1-2
d_call: NA
cdr3_nt: TGTGCCAGTAAATCGCAGGGCCCCCCGAGTGGCTACACCTTC
cdr3_aa: CASKSQGPPSGYTF